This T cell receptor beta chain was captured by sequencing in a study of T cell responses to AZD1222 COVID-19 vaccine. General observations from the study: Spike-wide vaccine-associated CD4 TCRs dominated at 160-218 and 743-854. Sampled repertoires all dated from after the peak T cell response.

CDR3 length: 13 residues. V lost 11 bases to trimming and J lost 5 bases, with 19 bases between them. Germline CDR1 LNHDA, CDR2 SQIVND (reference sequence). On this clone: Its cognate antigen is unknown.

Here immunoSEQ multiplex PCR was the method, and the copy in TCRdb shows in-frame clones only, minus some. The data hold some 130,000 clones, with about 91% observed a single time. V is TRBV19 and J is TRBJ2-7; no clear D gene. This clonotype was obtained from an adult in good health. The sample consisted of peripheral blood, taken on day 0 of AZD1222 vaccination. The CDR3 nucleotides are TGTGCCGCCCGAGGCTTGAGCTTTCACGAGCAGTACTTC. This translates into CAARGLSFHEQYF.